This T cell receptor beta chain was found in a study of sequential checkpoint blockade in melanoma. This clone came up a few times. Clones were sequenced by immunoSEQ multiplex PCR, and TCRdb holds only the in-frame ones, with some missing. The data contain over 10,000 clones, 70% to 85% of them singletons. Treatment denoted: randomized to nivolumab then ipilimumab (arm A) or the reverse (arm B). This CDR3 contains 14 residues. The ends were cut back, 5 bases at V and 0 bases at J, with 11 bases in the middle. Germline assignment: CDR1 SGHRS and CDR2 YFSETQ. Sequenced material: CD8+ T cells sorted from blood (inferred from file names), taken from a patient given nivolumab and ipilimumab in sequence. J is TRBJ1-1 and V is TRBV5-1; D perhaps matches TRBD1 (5 bases). This receptor was identified in a human donor with melanoma. The CDR3: CASRTDDMNTEAFF. The CDR3 coding sequence is TGCGCCAGCAGGACAGACGACATGAACACTGAAGCTTTCTTT.